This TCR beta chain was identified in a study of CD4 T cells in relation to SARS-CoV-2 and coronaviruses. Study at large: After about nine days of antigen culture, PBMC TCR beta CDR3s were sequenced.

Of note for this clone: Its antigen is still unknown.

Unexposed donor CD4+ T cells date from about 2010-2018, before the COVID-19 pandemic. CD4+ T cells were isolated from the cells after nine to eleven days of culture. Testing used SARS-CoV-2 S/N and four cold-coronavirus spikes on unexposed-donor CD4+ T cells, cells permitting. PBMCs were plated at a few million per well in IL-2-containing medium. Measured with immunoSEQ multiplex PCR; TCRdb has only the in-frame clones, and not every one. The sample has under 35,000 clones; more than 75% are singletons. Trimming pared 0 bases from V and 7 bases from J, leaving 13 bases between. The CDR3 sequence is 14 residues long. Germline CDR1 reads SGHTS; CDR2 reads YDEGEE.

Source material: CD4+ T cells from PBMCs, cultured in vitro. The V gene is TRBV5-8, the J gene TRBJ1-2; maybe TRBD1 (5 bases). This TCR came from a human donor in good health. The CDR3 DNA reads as TGTGCCAGCAGCTTGGATGCAGGGTTTGGTGGCTACACCTTC. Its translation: CASSLDAGFGGYTF. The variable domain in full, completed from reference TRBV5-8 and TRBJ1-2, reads EAGVTQSPTHLIKTRGQQATLRCSPISGHTSVYWYQQALGLGLQFLLWYDEGEERNRGNFPPRFSGRQFPNYSSELNVNALELEDSALYLCASSLDAGFGGYTFGSGTRLTVV.